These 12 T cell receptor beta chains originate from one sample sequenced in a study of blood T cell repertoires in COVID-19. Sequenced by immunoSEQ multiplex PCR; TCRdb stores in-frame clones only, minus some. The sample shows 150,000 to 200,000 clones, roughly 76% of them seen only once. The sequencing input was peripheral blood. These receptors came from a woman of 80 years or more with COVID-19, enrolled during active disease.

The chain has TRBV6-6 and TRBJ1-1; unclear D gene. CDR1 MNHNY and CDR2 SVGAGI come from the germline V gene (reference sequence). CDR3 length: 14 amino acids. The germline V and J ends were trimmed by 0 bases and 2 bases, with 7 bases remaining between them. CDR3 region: CASSYSRVNTEAFF. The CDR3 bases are TGTGCCAGCAGTTACTCGAGGGTTAACACTGAAGCTTTCTTT.

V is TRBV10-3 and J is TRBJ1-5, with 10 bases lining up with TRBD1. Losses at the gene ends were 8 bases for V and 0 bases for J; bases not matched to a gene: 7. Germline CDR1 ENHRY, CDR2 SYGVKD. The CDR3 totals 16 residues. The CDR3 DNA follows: TGTGCCATCGGGGGGACAGGGGATTATAGCAATCAGCCCCAGCATTTT. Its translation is CAIGGTGDYSNQPQHF.

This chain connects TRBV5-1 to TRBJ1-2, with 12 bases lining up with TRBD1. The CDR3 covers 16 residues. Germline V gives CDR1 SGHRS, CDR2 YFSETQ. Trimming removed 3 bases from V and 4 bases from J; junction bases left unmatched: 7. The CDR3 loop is CASSWGQGAPSYGYTF. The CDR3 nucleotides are TGCGCCAGCAGCTGGGGACAGGGGGCCCCTAGCTATGGCTACACCTTC.

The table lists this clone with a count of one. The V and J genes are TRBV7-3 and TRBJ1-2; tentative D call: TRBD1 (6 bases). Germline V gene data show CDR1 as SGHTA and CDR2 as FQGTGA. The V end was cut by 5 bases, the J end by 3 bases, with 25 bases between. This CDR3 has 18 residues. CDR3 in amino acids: CASSVFPPRGGRDYGYTF. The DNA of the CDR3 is TGTGCCAGCAGCGTCTTCCCCCCGAGAGGGGGTAGGGACTATGGCTACACCTTC.

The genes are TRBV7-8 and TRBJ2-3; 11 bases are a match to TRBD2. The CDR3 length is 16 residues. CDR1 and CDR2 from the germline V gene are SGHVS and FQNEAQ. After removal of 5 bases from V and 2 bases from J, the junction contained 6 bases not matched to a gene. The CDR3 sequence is CASSPRLAGFTDTQYF. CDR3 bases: TGTGCCAGCAGCCCCCGACTAGCGGGATTCACAGATACGCAGTATTTT. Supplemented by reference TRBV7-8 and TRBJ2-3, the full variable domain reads GAGVSQSPRYKVAKRGQDVALRCDPISGHVSLFWYQQALGQGPEFLTYFQNEAQLDKSGLPSDRFFAERPEGSVSTLKIQRTQQEDSAVYLCASSPRLAGFTDTQYFGPGTRLTVL.

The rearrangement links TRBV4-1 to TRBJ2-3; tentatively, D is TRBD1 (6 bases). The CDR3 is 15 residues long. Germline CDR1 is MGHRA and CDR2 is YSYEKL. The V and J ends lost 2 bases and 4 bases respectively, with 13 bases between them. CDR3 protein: CASSQPGQFPDTQYF. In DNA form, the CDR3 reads TGCGCCAGCAGCCAACCCGGACAGTTCCCAGATACGCAGTATTTT.

DNA for the CDR3: TGCAGCGTTGAAGATTGGGCCAGGGGTAGCGGGTTTGAGCAGTTCTTC. Its protein product is CSVEDWARGSGFEQFF. V gene TRBV29-1 combines with J gene TRBJ2-1, with D maybe TRBD2 (7 bases). V was trimmed by 0 bases and J by 9 bases, leaving 21 bases between them. In germline, CDR1 is SQVTM, CDR2 ANQGSEA. The CDR3 extends over 16 amino acids.

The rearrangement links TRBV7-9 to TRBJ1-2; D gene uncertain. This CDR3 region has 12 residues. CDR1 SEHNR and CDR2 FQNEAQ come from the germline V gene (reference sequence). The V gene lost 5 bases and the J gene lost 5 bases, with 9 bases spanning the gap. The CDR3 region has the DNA TGTGCCAGCAGCAACCGGGGTTATGGCTACACCTTC. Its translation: CASSNRGYGYTF.

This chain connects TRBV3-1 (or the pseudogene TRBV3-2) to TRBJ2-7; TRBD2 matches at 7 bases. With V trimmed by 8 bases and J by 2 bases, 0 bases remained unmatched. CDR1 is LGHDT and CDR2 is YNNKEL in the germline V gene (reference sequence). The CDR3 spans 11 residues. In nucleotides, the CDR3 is TGTGCCAGCGGGGGGGCCTACGAGCAGTACTTC. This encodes CASGGAYEQYF.

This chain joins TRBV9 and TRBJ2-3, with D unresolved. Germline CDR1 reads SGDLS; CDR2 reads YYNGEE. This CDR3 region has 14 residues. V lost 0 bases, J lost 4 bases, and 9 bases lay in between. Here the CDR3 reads CASSVATWSDTQYF. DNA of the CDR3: TGTGCCAGCAGCGTAGCTACCTGGTCAGATACGCAGTATTTT.

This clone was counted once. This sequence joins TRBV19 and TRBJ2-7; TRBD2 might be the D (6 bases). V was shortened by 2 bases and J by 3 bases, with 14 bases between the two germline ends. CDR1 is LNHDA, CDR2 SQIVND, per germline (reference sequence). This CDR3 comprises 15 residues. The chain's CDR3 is CASSISPSDGYEQYF. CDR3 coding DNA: TGTGCCAGTAGTATATCTCCTAGCGATGGCTACGAGCAGTACTTC.

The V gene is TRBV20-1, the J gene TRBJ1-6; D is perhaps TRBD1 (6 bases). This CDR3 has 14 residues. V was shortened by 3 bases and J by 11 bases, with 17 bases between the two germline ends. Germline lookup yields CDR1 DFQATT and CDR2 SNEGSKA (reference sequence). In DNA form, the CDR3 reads TGCAGTGCTAGTGGGGCAGGGGTGGAGGCACCCCTCCACTTT. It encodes CSASGAGVEAPLHF.